This T cell receptor beta chain was recovered during a study of CD8 T cells in Susac syndrome (dated by TCRdb to between 2018 and 2021). About the investigation overall: Of the Susac syndrome patients who were sequenced, 5 or 6 had clinically active disease and eight were in clinical remission. At blood withdrawal, Susac syndrome patients were therapy-naive, treated with corticosteroids (with IVIg additionally given to some), or treated with IVIg alone. Whether CD8+ T cell activation and differentiation in Susac syndrome was antigen driven was tested using repertoire sequencing. Paper-wide results and their limitations: In patients with Susac syndrome, the CD4+ T cell repertoire showed no detectable clonal expansion. The number of individuals in the TCR sequencing and HLA analysis was recognized as being relatively small.

High-throughput TCR beta sequencing profiled peripheral blood CD8+ and CD4+ T cells from healthy donors, Susac syndrome patients and multiple sclerosis patients. The Susac syndrome patients fulfilled recently defined diagnostic criteria for either definite or probable disease. Bulk CD8+ and CD4+ T cells were purified by magnetic negative isolation, whereas CD8+ TEMRA cells were enriched by FACS. Blood was collected in EDTA tubes and processed within 24 hours, with PBMCs isolated through density gradient centrifugation. PBMCs intended for TCR sequencing were cryopreserved in liquid nitrogen and thawed later in a water bath at 37 degrees C. The sorted or isolated CD4+, CD8+ and CD8+ TEMRA cells reached a purity of at least 90%. V and J lose 4 bases and 4 bases, and a span of 13 bases separates them. For CDR1 and CDR2, the germline V gene (reference sequence) lists GTSNPN and SVGIG. From its cysteine to its phenylalanine, the CDR3 spans 13 amino acids. Just CDR3 DNA is preserved here, 39 bases in frame from base 1.

A word on this clonotype: Its antigen specificity is not known. Nothing much larger sits one base from this clone, and base qualities are not available.

RNA was extracted using the RNeasy kit, and about 0.45 to 1 microgram was reverse transcribed with random hexamers. TCR beta CDR3 regions were amplified with the immunoSEQ multiplex PCR assay covering 54 Vbeta and 13 Jbeta segments. PCR amplification bias was corrected by using a synthetic template baseline for primer optimization and computational correction. For the original study's pipeline: Reads were annotated to V, D and J genes per IMGT and analyzed with immunoSEQ Analyzer, keeping only productive sequences. Clonality was computed as one minus Shannon entropy normalized by log2 of the number of productive unique sequences. Public and private clones were assessed among the 100 most prevalent clones of each patient and control. Susac-specific clones were defined as absent from healthy and MS cohorts, some 1,000 published viral clones and other ImmuneACCESS disease sequences. Clones were called with MiXCR by TCRdb after fastp trimmed the public reads at Q25, and only in-frame beta chains were retained. CDR3 protein duplicates are merged, each entry listing the most common genes and DNA. TCRdb, not the authors, supplied the V and J calls. The sample table lists 150,000 or so distinct CDR3 sequences, 85% to 95% of them with a count of one. The top ten constitute 0.14% of the sample.

This sequence uses TRBV30 and TRBJ1-1; a tentative D match to TRBD1 spans 5 bases. The source of this sequence is a human donor with Susac syndrome. The specimen sequenced was CD4+ T cells from PBMCs. The nucleotide sequence reads TGTGCCTGGACTCTGAGGGGTACCACTGAAGCTTTCTTT. This sequence encodes CAWTLRGTTEAFF.